This paragraph covers one TCR beta chain sequence. This record belongs to a study of cytomegalovirus exposure and HLA in healthy donors. The CDR3 spans 13 residues. V dropped 5 bases and J dropped 12; count of bases not matched to a gene: 11. Germline values: CDR1 MDHEN, CDR2 SYDVKM. Generated by immunoSEQ multiplex PCR, the TCRdb table keeps only in-frame clones and is missing some. This table has about 200,000 clones, 70% to 85% appearing once. Sequencing was done on a sample of PBMCs. This TCR derives from a woman in her thirties in good health and CMV-seropositive. The V gene is TRBV28, the J gene TRBJ1-2; TRBD1 matches at 8 bases. DNA of the CDR3: TGTGCCAGCAGTCCCGGACAGGGACCGGTAAACACCTTC. Protein sequence: CASSPGQGPVNTF.